One and the same sample provided the 25 T cell receptor beta chains below, sequenced in a study of memory CD4+ T cells and cytomegalovirus serostatus (dated 2019 in TCRdb). The receptor library was made with the immunoSEQ multiplex PCR assay. Entries here come from immuneACCESS through TCRdb and include only in-frame sequences with V and J called. Some clones fail to appear in such tables; in the studies checked, an unresolved V gene covers under half of the shortfall, and the cause of the remainder is unknown. The sample table holds about 61,000 clones, of which around 86% were seen once. About 1% of the sample is taken by the ten largest. Single viable CD3+CD4+CD8-CD45RO+ cells were sorted as memory CD4+ T cells on a FACSAria II. Specimen: memory CD4+ T cells from blood. All receptors derive from an adult in good health and CMV-seronegative.

This clone showed up just a few times. The V and J genes are TRBV5-1 and TRBJ1-4; D not certain. The CDR3 totals 12 residues. CDR1 SGHRS and CDR2 YFSETQ come from the germline V gene. Trimming stripped 0 bases from V and 8 bases from J, with 5 bases between. Here the CDR3 DNA reads TGCGCCAGCAGCTTGGTGGGGGAAAAACTGTTTTTT. Its protein is CASSLVGEKLFF.

The chain has TRBV6-5 and TRBJ2-1; D gene uncertain. V lost 9 bases, J lost 4 bases, and 16 bases lay in between. Germline lookup yields CDR1 MNHEY and CDR2 SVGAGI. CDR3 length equals 14 residues. The CDR3 nucleotides are TGTGCCAGTAAGGTGGGGTTAGGATACAATGAGCAGTTCTTC. This sequence encodes CASKVGLGYNEQFF.

In nucleotides, the CDR3 is TGCGCCAGCAGCCCGGAGGGGGGCTTGAACACCGGGGAGCTGTTTTTT. Its protein is CASSPEGGLNTGELFF. V usage is TRBV4-1 and J usage is TRBJ2-2; the D call may be TRBD1 or TRBD2 (6 bases each). The CDR3 covers 16 residues. Germline CDR1 reads MGHRA; CDR2 reads YSYEKL. Trimming shortened V by 4 bases and J by 1 base, and 13 bases separated the two germline ends.

The V call is TRBV9, the J call TRBJ2-7, with TRBD1 matching over 7 bases. The trim removed 0 bases at V and 0 bases at J, leaving 3 bases unmatched. Germline lookup yields CDR1 SGDLS and CDR2 YYNGEE. The CDR3 totals 15 residues. The CDR3 sequence: CASSVDHRGSYEQYF. The DNA for the CDR3 is TGTGCCAGCAGCGTAGACCACAGGGGCTCCTACGAGCAGTACTTC.

V is TRBV9 and J is TRBJ2-3; 8 bases are shared with TRBD1. The CDR3 is made up of 16 amino acids. After removal of 4 bases from V and 4 bases from J, the junction contained 11 bases not matched to a gene. CDR1 and CDR2 (germline): SGDLS, YYNGEE. CDR3 nucleotide sequence: TGTGCCAGCAGCTTCGGACAGGGTGGTAGGGCAGATACGCAGTATTTT. Protein product: CASSFGQGGRADTQYF.

This chain connects TRBV5-4 to TRBJ2-3; D unclear. The germline V gene has CDR1 SGHNT and CDR2 YYREEE (reference sequence). This CDR3 spans 12 amino acids. V lost 9 bases and J lost 2, with 10 bases in between. The DNA for the CDR3 is TGTGCCACCGCCGAGAACACAGATACGCAGTATTTT. It codes for CATAENTDTQYF.

This clone was observed once. The chain has TRBV29-1 and TRBJ1-2; 7 bases are a match to TRBD1. Germline CDR1 reads SQVTM; CDR2 reads ANQGSEA. This CDR3 is 13 amino acids long. J gave up 5 bases and V 7 bases, and 10 bases lay outside the gene matches. The CDR3 nucleotides read TGCAGCGCCCCCGAACAGGGGAGATATGGCTACACCTTC. Residues: CSAPEQGRYGYTF.

The chain combines TRBV2 with TRBJ2-6, with D tentatively TRBD2 (6 bases). V lost 11 bases and J 0 bases, leaving 17 bases between the germline ends. CDR1 is SNHLY, CDR2 FYNNEI, per germline. The CDR3 is 16 residues long. The DNA of the CDR3 is TGTGCCGGCGCGGGGCCCGGAAGCTCTGGGGCCAACGTCCTGACTTTC. Its translation is CAGAGPGSSGANVLTF.

The genes are TRBV7-8 and TRBJ2-2; TRBD1 or TRBD2 may be the D gene (7 bases each). The V end was cut by 5 bases, the J end by 6 bases, with 22 bases between. The CDR3 has 17 amino acids. Germline CDR1 SGHVS, CDR2 FQNEAQ. The CDR3 spells CASSRGSGRGRAGELFF. DNA of the CDR3: TGTGCCAGCAGCCGAGGCTCTGGCAGGGGGAGGGCCGGGGAGCTGTTTTTT.

This chain connects TRBV7-2 to TRBJ2-7; perhaps TRBD1 as D (6 bases). CDR1 and CDR2 from the germline V gene are SGHTA and FQGNSA. V gave up 5 bases and J gave up 3 bases, with 11 bases separating them. This CDR3 is 13 amino acids long. The CDR3 loop reads CASSRTGNYEQYF. In nucleotides, the CDR3 is TGTGCCAGCAGCCGCACAGGGAACTACGAGCAGTACTTC.

This chain links TRBV7-6 with TRBJ1-6, with D unresolved. The CDR3 has 13 residues. V was trimmed by 1 base and J by 9 bases, leaving 7 bases between them. Germline assignment: CDR1 SGHVS and CDR2 FNYEAQ. CDR3 sequence (DNA): TGTGCCAGCAGCTTAGTTGTAGGTTCACCCCTCCACTTT. Translation: CASSLVVGSPLHF.

The rearrangement uses TRBV11-2 and TRBJ2-2, with 9 bases lining up with TRBD2. Trimming took 6 bases from V and 7 from J; bases not matched to a gene: 9. This CDR3 region has 15 residues. The germline V gene has CDR1 SGHAT and CDR2 FQNNGV. CDR3: CASSRIAGVLGELFF. The CDR3, as DNA: TGTGCCAGCAGTCGAATAGCGGGAGTGCTCGGGGAGCTGTTTTTT. The full variable domain, with the rest looked up from reference TRBV11-2 and TRBJ2-2, is EAGVAQSPRYKIIEKRQSVAFWCNPISGHATLYWYQQILGQGPKLLIQFQNNGVVDDSQLPKDRFSAERLKGVDSTLKIQPAKLEDSAVYLCASSRIAGVLGELFFGEGSRLTVL.

The chain employs TRBV6-1 and TRBJ1-2; D uncertain. Germline-derived CDR1 and CDR2 are MNHNS and SASEGT. This CDR3 region has 13 residues. The V end was cut by 4 bases, the J end by 8 bases, with 14 bases between. This chain's CDR3 is CASSVETSKGYTF. The CDR3 nucleotides are TGTGCCAGCAGTGTAGAGACCTCAAAGGGCTACACCTTC.

The rearrangement uses TRBV6-5 and TRBJ2-4; either TRBD1 or TRBD2 may supply D (5 bases each). CDR1 is MNHEY, CDR2 SVGAGI, per germline. V lost 4 bases and J 0 bases, leaving 10 bases between the germline ends. This CDR3 comprises 15 residues. CDR3: CASSSLGTAKNIQYF. Here the CDR3 DNA reads TGTGCCAGCAGTTCATTAGGGACAGCCAAAAACATTCAGTACTTC.

This clone was counted a single time. The chain combines TRBV6-5 with TRBJ2-7, with 12 bases matching TRBD2. In germline, CDR1 is MNHEY, CDR2 SVGAGI. The V segment lost 2 bases and the J segment 3 bases; nucleotides outside the gene matches: 2. The CDR3 length is 15 residues. The CDR3 DNA is TGTGCCAGCAGTTACCCGGGACTAGCGGGCTACGAGCAGTACTTC. Translation gives CASSYPGLAGYEQYF.

The rearrangement links TRBV9 to TRBJ2-2; possibly TRBD1 for D (6 bases). The germline V and J ends were trimmed by 0 bases and 1 base, with 7 bases remaining between them. The CDR3 sequence is 15 residues long. Germline V gene sequence: CDR1 SGDLS, CDR2 YYNGEE. The CDR3 DNA reads TGTGCCAGCAGCGTAGGGACAGTGAACACCGGGGAGCTGTTTTTT. Translation gives CASSVGTVNTGELFF.

To note about this clone: Compared with germline, one end of the junction differs, possibly owing to a read error. This chain links TRBV5-5 with TRBJ2-2, with a tentative D call TRBD2 (5 bases). CDR3 length: 16 residues. Germline V gene lookup returns CDR1 SGHKS and CDR2 YYEKEE (reference sequence). CDR3 residues: CASSLLIYGNAGELFF. The CDR3 nucleotides are TGTGCCAGCAGCTTGCTGATTTACGGGAACGCCGGGGAGCTGTTTTTT.

This clone was seen just once. The chain couples TRBV19 to TRBJ1-5, with TRBD1 identical over 9 bases. In germline, CDR1 is LNHDA, CDR2 SQIVND (reference sequence). There are 16 residues in the CDR3. Trimming at V came to 7 bases and at J to 7 bases, leaving 14 bases not matched to a gene. For the CDR3, the DNA is TGTGCCAGTAATAAGCTACAGGGGGCGAGCGGGCAGCCCCAGCATTTT. Translation gives CASNKLQGASGQPQHF.

DNA of the CDR3: TGTGCCAGCAGTCCCTTGAGGGGGGGCTACAATGAGCAGTTCTTC. It specifies CASSPLRGGYNEQFF. The chain recombines TRBV6-4 with TRBJ2-1; D might be TRBD2 (7 bases). V was pared by 5 bases and J by 3 bases, with 14 bases between. The CDR3 consists of 15 residues. Germline V gene sequence: CDR1 MRHNA, CDR2 SNTAGT.

This chain joins TRBV19 and TRBJ1-4; D is undetermined. V was cut by 2 bases and J by 5 bases, with 9 bases left in between. Germline CDR1 is LNHDA and CDR2 is SQIVND (reference sequence). There are 14 residues in the CDR3. CDR3 sequence: CASSILDPNEKLFF. The CDR3 DNA follows: TGTGCCAGTAGTATACTGGATCCAAATGAAAAACTGTTTTTT.

The sample holds a few counts of this clone. The chain couples TRBV30 to TRBJ2-1; 7 bases agree with TRBD1. This CDR3 has 16 residues. Trimming cost V 0 bases and J 0 bases; bases outside gene matches: 5. Germline CDR1 reads GTSNPN; CDR2 reads SVGIG (reference sequence). In DNA form, the CDR3 reads TGTGCCTGGAGTGTACAGGGGATAAGCTCCTACAATGAGCAGTTCTTC. Protein: CAWSVQGISSYNEQFF.

This chain links TRBV7-9 with TRBJ1-1; D remains unclear. Germline loops: CDR1 SEHNR, CDR2 FQNEAQ (reference sequence). V lost 0 bases, J lost 0 bases, and 11 bases lay in between. This CDR3 has 16 residues. The CDR3 is CASSLALGRMNTEAFF. CDR3 DNA: TGTGCCAGCAGCTTAGCGCTTGGGCGGATGAACACTGAAGCTTTCTTT.

This clone was detected a few times. The J gene is TRBJ2-1, the V gene TRBV28; 8 nucleotides match TRBD2. This CDR3 spans 21 amino acids. Per germline, CDR1 MDHEN and CDR2 SYDVKM. V lost 6 bases, J lost 0 bases, and 22 bases stayed unmatched. DNA for the CDR3: TGTGCCAGCAGGAACCCCCCGGGGGGACTAGAGACCCCAAGCTCCTACAATGAGCAGTTCTTC. Translated, it gives CASRNPPGGLETPSSYNEQFF.

This clone has only a few counts. The chain links TRBV5-1 to TRBJ1-1; 11 nucleotides align to TRBD1. Looked up from germline, CDR1 is SGHRS and CDR2 is YFSETQ. CDR3 size: 17 residues. The trim removed 0 bases at V and 4 bases at J, leaving 8 bases unmatched. The CDR3 region is CASSLAPVGQGATEAFF. CDR3 DNA: TGCGCCAGCAGCTTGGCCCCCGTCGGACAGGGGGCCACTGAAGCTTTCTTT.

V gene TRBV6-6 combines with J gene TRBJ1-5; 12 bases fit TRBD1. Looked up from germline, CDR1 is MNHNY and CDR2 is SVGAGI (reference sequence). This CDR3 contains 15 residues. Trimming at V came to 6 bases and at J to 6 bases, leaving 6 bases not matched to a gene. Here the CDR3 DNA reads TGTGCCAGCAGCCGAGGGACAGGGGGCTTTCAGCCCCAGCATTTT. Its translation: CASSRGTGGFQPQHF.